This T cell receptor beta chain was obtained from a study of post-analysis software for immune sequencing data. Looking at the study overall: Progressive-relapsing, secondary progressive and relapsing-remitting multiple sclerosis were among the disease courses included.

The CDR3 length is 18 residues. Trimming took 4 bases from V and 6 from J; bases not matched to a gene: 11. Per germline, CDR1 SGHTA and CDR2 FQGTGA. Remarks on this clonotype: Its target is not known.

The TCR beta cDNA libraries contained unique molecular identifiers. Input populations of about 0.9 to 10 million T cells gave rise to approximately 500,000 cDNA molecules. One entry per CDR3 protein, called by TCRdb with MiXCR from the PCR reads. The repertoire holds 650,000 to 850,000 distinct CDR3 sequences, with 40% to 55% as singletons. Study-wide findings and caveats: In patients, about five TRBV segments were more frequent than in controls, with TRBV5-6, TRBV5-1 and TRBV20-1 among them.

Input material: blood. This TCR derives from a girl aged 10-17 years with multiple sclerosis. J is TRBJ2-1 and V is TRBV7-3; 14 bases match TRBD2. The CDR3 DNA sequence: TGTGCCAGCAGCTCATACCCGGGACTAGCGGGAGTATCCAATGAGCAGTTCTTC. It is translated as CASSSYPGLAGVSNEQFF.